Listed here are 3 T cell receptor beta chains from one sample, sequenced in a study of blood T cell repertoires in COVID-19. Method: immunoSEQ multiplex PCR; TCRdb's copy keeps in-frame clones and lacks some. The sample has some 340,000 clones, 85% seen once; the top ten hold under 4%. The sample taken for sequencing was peripheral blood. The receptors were sampled from a woman between 18 and 29 years old with acute or convalescent COVID-19.

The V and J genes are TRBV5-5 and TRBJ2-7; 7 nucleotides match TRBD2. CDR3 length: 14 amino acids. The J segment lost 7 bases and the V segment lost 0 bases, leaving 7 bases of the junction unmatched. In germline, CDR1 is SGHKS, CDR2 YYEKEE (reference sequence). The CDR3, as DNA: TGTGCCAGCAGCTTGGGACTAGCTATAGGGGAGCAGTACTTC. This gives the protein CASSLGLAIGEQYF.

The chain is built from TRBV12-5 and TRBJ2-1; 10 positions match TRBD2. From germline, CDR1 is LGHNT and CDR2 FRNRAP. J was trimmed by 2 bases and V by 6 bases; bases with no gene match: 4. This CDR3 comprises 15 residues. This chain's CDR3 is CASGPGTSAYNEQFF. In DNA, the CDR3 is TGTGCTAGTGGGCCCGGGACTAGCGCCTACAATGAGCAGTTCTTC.

V is TRBV18 and J is TRBJ1-1, with 7 bases that match TRBD1. Per the germline V gene, CDR1 is KGHSH and CDR2 is LQKENI. Losses at the gene ends were 3 bases for V and 4 bases for J; bases not matched to a gene: 5. The CDR3 sequence is 14 residues long. The CDR3 is CASSPGQAATEAFF. CDR3 DNA: TGTGCCAGCTCACCCGGACAGGCGGCCACTGAAGCTTTCTTT.